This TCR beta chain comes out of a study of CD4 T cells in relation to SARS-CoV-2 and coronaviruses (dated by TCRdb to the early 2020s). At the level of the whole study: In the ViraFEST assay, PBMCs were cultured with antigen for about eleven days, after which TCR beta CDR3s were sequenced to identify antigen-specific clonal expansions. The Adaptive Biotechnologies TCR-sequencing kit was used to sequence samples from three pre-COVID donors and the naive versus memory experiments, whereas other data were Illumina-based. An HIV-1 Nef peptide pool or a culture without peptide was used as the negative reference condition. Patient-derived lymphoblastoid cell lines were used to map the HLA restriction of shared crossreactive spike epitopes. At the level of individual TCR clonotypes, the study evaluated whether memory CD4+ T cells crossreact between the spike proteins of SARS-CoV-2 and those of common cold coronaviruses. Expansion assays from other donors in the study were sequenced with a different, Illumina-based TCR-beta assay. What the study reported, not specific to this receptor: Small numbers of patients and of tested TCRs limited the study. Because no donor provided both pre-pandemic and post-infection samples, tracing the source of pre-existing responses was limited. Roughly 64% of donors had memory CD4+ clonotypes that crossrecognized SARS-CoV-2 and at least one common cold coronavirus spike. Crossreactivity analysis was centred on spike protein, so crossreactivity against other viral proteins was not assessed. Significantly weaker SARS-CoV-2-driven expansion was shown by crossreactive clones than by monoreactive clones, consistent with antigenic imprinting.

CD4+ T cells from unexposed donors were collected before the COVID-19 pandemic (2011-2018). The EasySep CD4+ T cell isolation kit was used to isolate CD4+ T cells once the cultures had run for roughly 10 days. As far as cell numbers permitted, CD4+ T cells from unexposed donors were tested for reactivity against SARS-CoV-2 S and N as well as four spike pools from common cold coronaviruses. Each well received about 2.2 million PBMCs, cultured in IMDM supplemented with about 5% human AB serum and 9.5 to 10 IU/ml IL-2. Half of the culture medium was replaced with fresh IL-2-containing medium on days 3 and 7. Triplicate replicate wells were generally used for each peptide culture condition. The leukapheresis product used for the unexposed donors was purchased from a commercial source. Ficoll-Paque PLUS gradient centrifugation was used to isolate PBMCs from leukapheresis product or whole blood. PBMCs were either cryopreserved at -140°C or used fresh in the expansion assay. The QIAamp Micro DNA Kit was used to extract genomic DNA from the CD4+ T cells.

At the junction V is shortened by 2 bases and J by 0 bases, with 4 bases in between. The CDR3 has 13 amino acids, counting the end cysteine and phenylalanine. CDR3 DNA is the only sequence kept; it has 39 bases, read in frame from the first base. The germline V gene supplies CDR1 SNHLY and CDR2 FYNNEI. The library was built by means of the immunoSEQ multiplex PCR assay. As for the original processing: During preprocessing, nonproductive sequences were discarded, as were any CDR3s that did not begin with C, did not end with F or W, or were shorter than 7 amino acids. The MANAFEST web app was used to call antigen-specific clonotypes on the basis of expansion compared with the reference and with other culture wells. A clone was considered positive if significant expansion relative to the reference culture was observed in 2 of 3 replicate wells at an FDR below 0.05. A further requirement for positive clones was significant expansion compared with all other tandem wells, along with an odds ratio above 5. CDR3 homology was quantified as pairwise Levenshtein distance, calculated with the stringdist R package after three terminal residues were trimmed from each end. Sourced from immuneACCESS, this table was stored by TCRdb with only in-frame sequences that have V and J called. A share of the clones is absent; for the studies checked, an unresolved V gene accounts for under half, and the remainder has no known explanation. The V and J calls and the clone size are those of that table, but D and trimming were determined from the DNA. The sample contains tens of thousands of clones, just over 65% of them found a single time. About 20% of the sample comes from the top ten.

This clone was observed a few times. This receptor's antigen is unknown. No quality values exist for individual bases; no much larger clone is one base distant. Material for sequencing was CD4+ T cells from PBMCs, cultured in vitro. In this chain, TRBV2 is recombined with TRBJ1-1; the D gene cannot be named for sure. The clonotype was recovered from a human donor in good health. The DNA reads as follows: TGTGCCAGCAGTGAATACATGAACACTGAAGCTTTCTTT. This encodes CASSEYMNTEAFF.